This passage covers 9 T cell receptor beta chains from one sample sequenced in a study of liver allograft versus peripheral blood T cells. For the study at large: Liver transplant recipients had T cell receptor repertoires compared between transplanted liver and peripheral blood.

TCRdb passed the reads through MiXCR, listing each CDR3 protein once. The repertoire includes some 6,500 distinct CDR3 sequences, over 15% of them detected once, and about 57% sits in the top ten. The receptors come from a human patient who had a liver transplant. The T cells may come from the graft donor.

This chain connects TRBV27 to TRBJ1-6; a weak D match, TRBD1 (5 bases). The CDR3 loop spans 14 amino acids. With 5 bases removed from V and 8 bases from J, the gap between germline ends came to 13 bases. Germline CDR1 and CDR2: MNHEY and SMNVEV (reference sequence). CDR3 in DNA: TGTGCCAGCAGTCACCCGGGGGTTGATTCACCCCTCCACTTT. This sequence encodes CASSHPGVDSPLHF.

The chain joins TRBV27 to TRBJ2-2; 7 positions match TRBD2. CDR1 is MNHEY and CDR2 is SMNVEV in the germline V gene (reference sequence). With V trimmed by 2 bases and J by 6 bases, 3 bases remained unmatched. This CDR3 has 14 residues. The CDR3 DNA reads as TGTGCCAGCAGTTTACGGGGGAGGGCCGGGGAGCTGTTTTTT. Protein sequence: CASSLRGRAGELFF.

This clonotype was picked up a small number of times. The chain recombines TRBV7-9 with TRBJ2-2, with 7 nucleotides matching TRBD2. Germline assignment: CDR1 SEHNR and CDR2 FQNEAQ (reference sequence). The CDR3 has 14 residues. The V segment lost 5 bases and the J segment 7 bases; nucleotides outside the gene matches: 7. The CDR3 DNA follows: TGTGCCAGCAGCGGGGGAGGGGTCTTCGGGGAGCTGTTTTTT. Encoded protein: CASSGGGVFGELFF.

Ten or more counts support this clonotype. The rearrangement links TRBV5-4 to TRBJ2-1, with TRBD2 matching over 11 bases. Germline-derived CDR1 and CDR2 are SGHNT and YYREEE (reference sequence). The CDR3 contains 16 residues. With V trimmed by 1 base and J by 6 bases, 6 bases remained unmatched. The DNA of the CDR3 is TGTGCCAGCAGCTTGTTGCTAGCGGGGGGAGGCAATGAGCAGTTCTTC. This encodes CASSLLLAGGGNEQFF.

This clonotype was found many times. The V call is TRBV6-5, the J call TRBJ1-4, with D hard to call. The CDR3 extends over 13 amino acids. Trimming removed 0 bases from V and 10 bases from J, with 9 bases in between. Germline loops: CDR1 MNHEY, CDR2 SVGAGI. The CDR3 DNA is TGTGCCAGCAGTTACTCGTCGGGAGGAAAACTGTTTTTT. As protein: CASSYSSGGKLFF.

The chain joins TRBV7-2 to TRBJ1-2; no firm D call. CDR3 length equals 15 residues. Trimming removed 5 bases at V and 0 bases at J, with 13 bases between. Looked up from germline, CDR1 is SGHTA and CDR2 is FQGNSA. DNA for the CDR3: TGTGCCAGCAGCCTCCCGGCACAAGCTAACTATGGCTACACCTTC. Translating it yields CASSLPAQANYGYTF.

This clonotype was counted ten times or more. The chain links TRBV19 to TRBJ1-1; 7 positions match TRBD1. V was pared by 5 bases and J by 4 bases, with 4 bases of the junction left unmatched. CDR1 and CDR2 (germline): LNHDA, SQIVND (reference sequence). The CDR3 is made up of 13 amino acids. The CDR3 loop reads CASSDRAGTEAFF. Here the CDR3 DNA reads TGTGCCAGTAGTGACAGGGCCGGCACTGAAGCTTTCTTT.

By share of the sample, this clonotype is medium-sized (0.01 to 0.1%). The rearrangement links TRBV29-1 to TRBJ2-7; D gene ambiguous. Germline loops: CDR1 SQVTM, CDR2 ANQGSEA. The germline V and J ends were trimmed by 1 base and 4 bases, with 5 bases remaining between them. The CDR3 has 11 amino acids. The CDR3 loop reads CSVEVGYEQYF. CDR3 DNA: TGCAGCGTTGAAGTGGGTTACGAGCAGTACTTC.

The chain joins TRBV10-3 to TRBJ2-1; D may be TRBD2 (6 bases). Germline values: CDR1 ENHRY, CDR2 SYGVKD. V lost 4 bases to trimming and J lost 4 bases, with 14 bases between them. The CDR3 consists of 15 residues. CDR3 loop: CAISGGGTSYNEQFF. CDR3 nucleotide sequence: TGTGCCATCAGTGGCGGTGGGACTTCATACAATGAGCAGTTCTTC.